This paragraph covers one T cell receptor (beta chain) sequence. Its specificity is unknown. It was the roughly 110-subject validation cohort, separate from the roughly 700-subject first cohort, to which the donors belonged. The CDR3 loop spans 14 amino acids. Trimming removed 2 bases from V and 4 bases from J, with 9 bases in between. Germline CDR1 and CDR2: MNHEY and SMNVEV (reference sequence). Produced via immunoSEQ multiplex PCR; TCRdb's table is partial and in-frame only. Here the sample spans around 140,000 clones, nearly 90% being singletons. The sample comes from a study of cytomegalovirus exposure and HLA in healthy donors. General study findings and limits: As confirmed in vitro, a few CMV-associated chains were specific for CMV antigens. Associated with cytomegalovirus, according to the listing, were approximately 160 TCR beta chains.

Sequencing was carried out using PBMCs. The clonotype comes from a woman aged 18 to 35 in good health and CMV-seronegative. The chain employs TRBV27 and TRBJ1-5; no definite D call. The CDR3 sequence: CASSLIGVNQPQHF. The CDR3 region has the DNA TGTGCCAGCAGTTTAATCGGGGTAAATCAGCCCCAGCATTTT.